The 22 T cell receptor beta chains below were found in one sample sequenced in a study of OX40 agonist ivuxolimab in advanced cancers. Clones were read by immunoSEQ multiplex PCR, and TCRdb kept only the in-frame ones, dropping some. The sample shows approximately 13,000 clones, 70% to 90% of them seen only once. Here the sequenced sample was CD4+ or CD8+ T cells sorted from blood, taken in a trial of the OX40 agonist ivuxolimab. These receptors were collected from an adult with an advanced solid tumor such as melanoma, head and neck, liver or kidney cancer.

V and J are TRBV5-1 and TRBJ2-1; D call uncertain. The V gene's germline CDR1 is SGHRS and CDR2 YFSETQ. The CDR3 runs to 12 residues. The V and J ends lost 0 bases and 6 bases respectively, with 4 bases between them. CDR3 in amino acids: CASSLVSNEQFF. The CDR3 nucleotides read TGCGCCAGCAGCTTGGTAAGCAATGAGCAGTTCTTC.

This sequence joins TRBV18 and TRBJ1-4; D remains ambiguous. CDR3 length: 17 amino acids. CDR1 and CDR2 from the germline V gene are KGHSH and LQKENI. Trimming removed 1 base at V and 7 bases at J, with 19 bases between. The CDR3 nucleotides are TGTGCCAGCTCACCACTGAGTCTTGGGCGGTTCCGTGAAAAACTGTTTTTT. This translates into CASSPLSLGRFREKLFF.

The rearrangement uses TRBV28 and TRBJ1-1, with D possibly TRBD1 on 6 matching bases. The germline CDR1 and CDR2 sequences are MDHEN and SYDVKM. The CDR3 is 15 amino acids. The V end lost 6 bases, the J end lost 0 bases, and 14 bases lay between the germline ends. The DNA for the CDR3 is TGTGCCAGCAGCCCCTATGGGGGGCTGAACACTGAAGCTTTCTTT. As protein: CASSPYGGLNTEAFF. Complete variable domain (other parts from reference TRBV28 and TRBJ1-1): DVKVTQSSRYLVKRTGEKVFLECVQDMDHENMFWYRQDPGLGLRLIYFSYDVKMKEKGDIPEGYSVSREKKERFSLILESASTNQTSMYLCASSPYGGLNTEAFFGQGTRLTVV.

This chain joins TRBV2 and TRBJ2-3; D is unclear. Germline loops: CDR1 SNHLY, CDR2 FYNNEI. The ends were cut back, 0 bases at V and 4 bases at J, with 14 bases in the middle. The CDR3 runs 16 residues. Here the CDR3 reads CASSEALLEPADTQYF. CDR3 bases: TGTGCCAGCAGTGAAGCGCTTTTAGAGCCCGCAGATACGCAGTATTTT. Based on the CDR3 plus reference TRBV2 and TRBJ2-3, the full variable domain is EPEVTQTPSHQVTQMGQEVILRCVPISNHLYFYWYRQILGQKVEFLVSFYNNEISEKSEIFDDQFSVERPDGSNFTLKIRSTKLEDSAMYFCASSEALLEPADTQYFGPGTRLTVL.

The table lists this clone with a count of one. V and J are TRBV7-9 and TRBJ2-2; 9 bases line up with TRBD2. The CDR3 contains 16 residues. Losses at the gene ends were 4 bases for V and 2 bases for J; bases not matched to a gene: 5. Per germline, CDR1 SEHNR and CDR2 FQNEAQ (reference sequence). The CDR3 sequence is CASSSGLAPNTGELFF. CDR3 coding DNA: TGTGCCAGCAGCTCGGGACTAGCCCCTAACACCGGGGAGCTGTTTTTT. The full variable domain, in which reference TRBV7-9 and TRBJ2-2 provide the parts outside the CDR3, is DTGVSQNPRHKITKRGQNVTFRCDPISEHNRLYWYRQTLGQGPEFLTYFQNEAQLEKSRLLSDRFSAERPKGSFSTLEIQRTEQGDSAMYLCASSSGLAPNTGELFFGEGSRLTVL.

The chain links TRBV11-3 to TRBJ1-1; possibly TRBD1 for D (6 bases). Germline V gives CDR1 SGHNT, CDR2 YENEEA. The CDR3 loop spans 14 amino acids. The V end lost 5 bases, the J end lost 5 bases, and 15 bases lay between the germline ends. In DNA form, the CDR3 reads TGTGCCAGCAGCACAAATGGAGGGGGGACTGAAGCTTTCTTT. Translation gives CASSTNGGGTEAFF.

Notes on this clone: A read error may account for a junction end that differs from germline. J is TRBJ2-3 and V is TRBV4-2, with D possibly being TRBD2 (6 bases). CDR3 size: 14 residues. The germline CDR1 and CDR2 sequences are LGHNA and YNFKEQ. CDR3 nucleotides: TGTGCCAGCAGTCAAGTGGTCGGGAGAGATACGCAGTATTTT. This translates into CASSQVVGRDTQYF.

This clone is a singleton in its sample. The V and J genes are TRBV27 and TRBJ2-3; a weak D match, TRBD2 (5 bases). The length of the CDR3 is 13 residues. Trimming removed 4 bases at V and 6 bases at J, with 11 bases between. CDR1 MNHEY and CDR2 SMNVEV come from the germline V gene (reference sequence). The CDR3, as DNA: TGTGCCAGCAGTTATGTGTTAGCGGATACGCAGTATTTT. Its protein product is CASSYVLADTQYF.

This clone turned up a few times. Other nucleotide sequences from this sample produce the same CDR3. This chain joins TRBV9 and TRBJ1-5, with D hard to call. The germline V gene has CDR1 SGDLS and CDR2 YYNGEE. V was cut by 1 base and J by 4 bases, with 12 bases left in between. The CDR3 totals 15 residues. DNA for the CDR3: TGTGCCAGCAGCGTATCCGGGGTAGGAAATCAGCCCCAGCATTTT. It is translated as CASSVSGVGNQPQHF.

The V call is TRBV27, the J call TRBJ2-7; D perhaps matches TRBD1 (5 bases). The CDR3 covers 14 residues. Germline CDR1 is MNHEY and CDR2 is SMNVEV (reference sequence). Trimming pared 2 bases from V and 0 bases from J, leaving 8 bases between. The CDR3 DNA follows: TGTGCCAGCAGTTTAGGACATGGCTCCTACGAGCAGTACTTC. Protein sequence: CASSLGHGSYEQYF.

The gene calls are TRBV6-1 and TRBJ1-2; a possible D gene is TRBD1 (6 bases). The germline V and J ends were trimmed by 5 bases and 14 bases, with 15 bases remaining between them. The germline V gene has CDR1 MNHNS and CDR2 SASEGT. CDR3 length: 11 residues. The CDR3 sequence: CASSSSRGHTF. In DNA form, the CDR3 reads TGTGCCAGCAGTTCGTCCCGGGGGCATACCTTC.

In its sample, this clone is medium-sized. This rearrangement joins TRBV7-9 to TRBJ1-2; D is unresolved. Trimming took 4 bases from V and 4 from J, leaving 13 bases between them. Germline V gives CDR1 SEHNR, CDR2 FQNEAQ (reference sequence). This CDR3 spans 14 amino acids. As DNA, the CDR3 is TGTGCCAGCAGCTCCCTCTTTACCGCCTATGGCTACACCTTC. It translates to CASSSLFTAYGYTF.

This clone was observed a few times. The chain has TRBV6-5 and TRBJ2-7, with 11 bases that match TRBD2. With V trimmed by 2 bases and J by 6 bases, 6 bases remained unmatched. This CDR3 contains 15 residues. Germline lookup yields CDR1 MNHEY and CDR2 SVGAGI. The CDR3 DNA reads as TGTGCCAGCAGTTACATGACTAGCGGGAAAGTCGAGCAGTACTTC. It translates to CASSYMTSGKVEQYF.

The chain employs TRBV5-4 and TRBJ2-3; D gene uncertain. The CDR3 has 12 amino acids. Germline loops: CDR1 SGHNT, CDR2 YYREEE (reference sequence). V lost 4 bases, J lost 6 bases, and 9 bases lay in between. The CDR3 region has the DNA TGTGCCAGCAGCCAAGAATTTGATACGCAGTATTTT. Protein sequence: CASSQEFDTQYF.

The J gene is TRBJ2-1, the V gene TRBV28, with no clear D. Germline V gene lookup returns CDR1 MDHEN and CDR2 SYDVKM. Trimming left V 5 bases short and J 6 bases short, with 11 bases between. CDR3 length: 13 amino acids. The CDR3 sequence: CASSPSRGNEQFF. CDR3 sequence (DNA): TGTGCCAGCAGTCCCTCCAGAGGCAATGAGCAGTTCTTC.

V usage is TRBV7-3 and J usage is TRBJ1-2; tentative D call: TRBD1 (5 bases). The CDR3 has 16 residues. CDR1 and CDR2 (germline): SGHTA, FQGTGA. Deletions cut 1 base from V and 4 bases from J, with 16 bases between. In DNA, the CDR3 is TGTGCCAGCAGCTTAAATTTGGCAGGGAAAGCCTATGGCTACACCTTC. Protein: CASSLNLAGKAYGYTF.

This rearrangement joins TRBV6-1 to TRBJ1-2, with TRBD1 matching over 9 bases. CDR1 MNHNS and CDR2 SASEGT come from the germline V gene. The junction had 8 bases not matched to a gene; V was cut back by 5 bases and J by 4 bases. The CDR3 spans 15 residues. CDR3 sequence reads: CASSRGQGRTYGYTF. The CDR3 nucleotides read TGTGCCAGCAGTCGGGGACAGGGACGGACCTATGGCTACACCTTC.

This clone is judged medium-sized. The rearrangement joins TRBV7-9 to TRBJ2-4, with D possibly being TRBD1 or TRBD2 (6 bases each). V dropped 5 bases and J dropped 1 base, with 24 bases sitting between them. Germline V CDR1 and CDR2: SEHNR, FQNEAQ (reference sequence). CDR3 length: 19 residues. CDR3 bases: TGTGCCAGCAGCCCCACGCAGGAGGGGGTTGGGCTGGCCAAAAACATTCAGTACTTC. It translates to CASSPTQEGVGLAKNIQYF.

For the CDR3, the DNA is TGTGCCAGCAGCGTAGGGACGGCCCCCTACGAGCAGTACTTC. Amino acid sequence: CASSVGTAPYEQYF. The chain is built from TRBV9 and TRBJ2-7; D gene unclear. There are 14 residues in the CDR3. Trimming removed 0 bases from V and 2 bases from J, with 9 bases in between. The germline CDR1 and CDR2 sequences are SGDLS and YYNGEE.

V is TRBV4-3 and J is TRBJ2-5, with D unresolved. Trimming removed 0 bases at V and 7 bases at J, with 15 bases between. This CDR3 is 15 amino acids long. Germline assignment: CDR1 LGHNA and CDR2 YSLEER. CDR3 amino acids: CASSQDWGPRMTQYF. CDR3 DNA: TGCGCCAGCAGCCAAGACTGGGGTCCGCGGATGACCCAGTACTTC.

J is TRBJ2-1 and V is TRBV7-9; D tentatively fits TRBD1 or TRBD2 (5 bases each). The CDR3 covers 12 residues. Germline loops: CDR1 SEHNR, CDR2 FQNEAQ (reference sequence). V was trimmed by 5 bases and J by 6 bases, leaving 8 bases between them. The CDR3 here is CASSRDLNEQFF. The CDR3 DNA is TGTGCCAGCAGCAGGGACCTCAATGAGCAGTTCTTC.

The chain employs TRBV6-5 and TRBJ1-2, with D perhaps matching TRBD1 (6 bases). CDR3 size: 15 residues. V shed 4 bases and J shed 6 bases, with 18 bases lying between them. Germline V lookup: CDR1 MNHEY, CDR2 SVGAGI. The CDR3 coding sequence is TGTGCCAGCAGTTTATGGACAGATCTACGTGATGGCTACACCTTC. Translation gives CASSLWTDLRDGYTF.